This TCR beta chain was observed in a study of cytomegalovirus exposure and HLA in healthy donors. Background on the study: Inside one of the first data releases sat some 93 million unique TCRs taken from HLA-typed donors. The study's findings and limits: According to an earlier analysis, most TCR beta V segments yielded productive rearrangements about 87% or about 30% of the time. A later analysis found most CMV-associated TCR beta chains apparently HLA-restricted. The study recorded fewer than 200 TCR beta chains that were cytomegalovirus-associated.

Note on this clone: Its antigen is unknown.

Trimming removed 0 bases at V and 7 bases at J, with 12 bases between. Germline V CDR1 and CDR2: MNHNY, SVGAGI (reference sequence). This CDR3 has 14 residues. Vbeta (60) and Jbeta (13) primers were used in the PCR. Sequencing was performed with immunoSEQ multiplex PCR; in TCRdb, only in-frame clones are kept and a portion is missing. The sample includes over 100,000 clones, around 74% of them seen just once. This TCR came from a man aged 40-49 years in good health and CMV-seropositive. Sequenced: PBMCs. V usage is TRBV6-6 and J usage is TRBJ1-2, with D maybe TRBD1 (6 bases). The CDR3 here is CASSYSSQGGGYTF. DNA of the CDR3: TGTGCCAGCAGTTACTCGTCACAGGGCGGTGGCTACACCTTC.